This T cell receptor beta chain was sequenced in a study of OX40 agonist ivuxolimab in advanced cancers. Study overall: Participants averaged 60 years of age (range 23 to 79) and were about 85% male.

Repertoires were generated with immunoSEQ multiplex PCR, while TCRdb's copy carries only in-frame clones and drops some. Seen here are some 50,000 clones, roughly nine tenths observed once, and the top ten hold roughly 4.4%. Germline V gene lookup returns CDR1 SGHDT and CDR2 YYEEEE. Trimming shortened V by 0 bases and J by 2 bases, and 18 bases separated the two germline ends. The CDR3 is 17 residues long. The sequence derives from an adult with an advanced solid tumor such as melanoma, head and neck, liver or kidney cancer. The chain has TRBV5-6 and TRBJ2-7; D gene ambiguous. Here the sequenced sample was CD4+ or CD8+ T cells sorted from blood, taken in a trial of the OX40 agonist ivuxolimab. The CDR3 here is CASSLDRGTIPPYEQYF. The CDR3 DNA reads TGTGCCAGCAGCTTGGATCGCGGTACCATCCCGCCCTACGAGCAGTACTTC.